This T cell receptor (beta chain) was sequenced in a study of control samples from healthy donors and cancer patients. The CDR3 totals 16 residues. Germline V gives CDR1 SGHTA, CDR2 FQGNSA. V lost 5 bases to trimming and J lost 4 bases; unmatched junction nucleotides: 7. Profiled with immunoSEQ multiplex PCR; TCRdb holds only in-frame clones, not every one. The table lists about 86,000 clones, about 89% of them singletons. The TCR originated in a woman aged 50 to 65 with colorectal cancer. Sequenced material: PBMCs. The chain has TRBV7-2 and TRBJ2-1, with 11 bases matching TRBD2. The CDR3 DNA follows: TGTGCCAGCAGCCTCCTTAGCGGGGGGGGATACAATGAGCAGTTCTTC. It codes for CASSLLSGGGYNEQFF.